This TCR beta chain was obtained from a study of cytomegalovirus exposure and HLA in healthy donors listed by TCRdb under 2017. Study-wide context: According to an earlier analysis of a few hundred of the donors, 150 million to 200 million T cells yielded 100 million or so unique TCR beta sequences and approximately 300 Gb of sequence data. The study profiled the T cell repertoires of approximately 700 subjects by immunosequencing and related them to cytomegalovirus serostatus. A later analysis re-examined previously published TCR beta repertoires from 600 to 700 donors and added high-resolution HLA genotyping to investigate patterns of TCR occurrence. In a later genetic analysis, genome-wide SNP genotypes for about three fifths of the 666 donors were used, and that subset was treated as a discovery cohort. To predict cytomegalovirus infection status, the study combined high-throughput TCR immunosequencing, statistical association of individual TCRs with disease status, and machine learning. HLA typing included class I and class II loci at four-digit resolution. All discovery cohort repertoires had been generated on a single sequencing platform. Besides the first cohort of roughly 700 subjects, a separate validation cohort made up of 120 different subjects was used. Around 330 gigabases of sequencing data and around 85 million unique TCR sequences made up an early release that covered 500 to 700 HLA-typed donors. Of the 300 to 500 genotyped donors, approximately 80% were placed in the genetic ancestry cluster associated with self-reported Caucasian donors. An earlier analysis of around 540 of the donors applied high-throughput TCR beta sequencing to assess whether each TCR beta V gene segment acted as functional or pseudogenic. Donor age, sex, ethnicity and CMV serostatus were compiled together with the repertoire data. Because of strong linkage in the cohort, a handful of DR-DQ haplotypes were treated as single units for association and clustering. The study aimed to test whether cataloging public T cell receptors could reveal signatures of past pathogen exposure. Across approximately 420 genotyped donors of the cohort, an average of roughly 250,000 unique TCR beta nucleotide sequences per donor were sequenced, and 15% to 20% of those sequences were non-productive. In the later analysis, no new phenotypic data were used to find candidate immune exposures; instead, reliance was placed on TCR beta sequences and their occurrence across donors. Typing coverage varied by locus: roughly 620-640 donors for A, B, C, DRB1 and DQB1; roughly 510 for DQA1; around 570 for DPA1; approximately 470 for DPB1. Beyond this particular receptor, the publication reports: An earlier analysis of around 500 of the donors showed that most TCR beta V segments appeared in productive rearrangements either about 87% or about 30% of the time, which broadly matched IMGT annotations. In a later genetic analysis, a missense DCLRE1C variant was associated with V-gene and J-gene trimming of TCR beta chains, and the association was replicated in an independent cohort. The authors suggested that the approach could potentially be generalized to other disease states and immunological phenotypes. Because counts were too low, 15 to 20 rarely observed V segments, including chromosome 9 orphons, were excluded from the earlier analysis of several hundred of the donors. For the cohort, immune exposure information was limited to CMV serostatus. A later analysis reported that several top co-occurrence clusters appeared linked to parvovirus B19, influenza, CMV and Epstein-Barr virus. In a later analysis, the rate of TCR association differed among HLA loci, with DRB1 alleles having the most associated TCRs and HLA-C alleles having the fewest. Specific HLA alleles were associated with 16,951 TCR beta sequences at a false discovery rate of 0.05 in a later analysis. Some IMGT-functional V segments, including TRBV6-2 and TRBV6-3, could not be told apart with the 87-base-pair reads, so those segments were excluded. Only TCR beta chains were sequenced in this cohort, and the absence of alpha or paired-chain data limited detectable features. According to a later analysis, most CMV-associated TCR beta chains appeared to be HLA-restricted, and the HLA associations seemed to be driven largely by CMV exposure. A further reported finding was that TCR beta sequences accurately predicted the HLA-A and HLA-B alleles for most subjects in the first cohort. Strong co-occurrence of HLA alleles, especially DR and DQ, made assigning TCR associations to individual alleles difficult. HLA typing was unavailable for some donors at each locus, so association tests used only the typed subset. In a later analysis, HLA-associated TCR beta chains showed more clonal expansion and lower generation probabilities than non-associated chains that were equally common. A group of highly shared sequence variants was considered likely to be a technical artifact of the sequencing pipeline. Compared with the 666-donor mean, donors in an Asian-associated ancestry cluster had fewer N-insertions in productive TCRs, according to a later genetic analysis. Sequencing depth was assumed to be roughly uniform across donors in the presence/absence analyses, though that assumption may not hold. Correlated functional status among segregating V segments might reflect linkage disequilibrium, but an unknown experimental factor could not be ruled out. Cytomegalovirus status was reported to be diagnosed by the classifier with high specificity and sensitivity in both the original and validation cohorts. A few of the identified cytomegalovirus-associated TCR beta chains were confirmed in vitro to be specific for cytomegalovirus antigens. Most TCR sequences were observed very rarely across donors, whereas some public TCRs were present in many individuals. The study listed approximately 150 TCR beta chains as associated with cytomegalovirus.

In total, roughly 710 healthy bone marrow donors made up the cohort. Cohort members were all nominally healthy when sampled, although unrecorded immune exposures were likely present. The donor was CMV seropositive and belonged to the group of 250 to 350 seropositive cohort members. A peripheral blood sample was provided by each donor, and peripheral blood mononuclear cells were used for TCR beta sequencing. The Qiagen DNeasy Blood Extraction Kit was used to extract genomic DNA from the blood cell samples. Concerning this clone itself: Its antigen is still unknown. Base qualities are not at hand, and no much larger clone is one base apart.

The library was produced with the immunoSEQ multiplex PCR assay. A mixture of 60 forward primers for TCR Vbeta segments and 13 reverse primers for TCR Jbeta segments was used in the multiplex PCR. The CDR3 region of rearranged TCR beta genes was amplified from genomic DNA with a multiplex PCR assay. The Illumina HiSeq System was used to sequence the amplified TCR beta libraries as 87-base-pair reads. The published analysis was carried out like this. Across the 600 to 700 repertoires, a later analysis counted some 81 million unique TCR beta chains, around 10 million of which were shared by at least two donors. Raw reads were error-corrected and collapsed into unique sequences by a nearest-neighbor algorithm in which closely related sequences were merged to remove PCR and sequencing errors. V, D and J gene segments were assigned by aligning CDR3 sequences to IMGT reference sequences. For a sequence to be retained, a match of at least six nucleotides was required to both a V gene segment and a J gene segment. Rearrangements were called productive when the CDR3 lacked stop codons and stayed in frame with V and J; all others were non-productive. CDR3 was defined by IMGT convention, running from the second conserved V-encoded cysteine to the conserved J-encoded phenylalanine. The earlier analysis of approximately 500 of the donors excluded sequences that lacked an unambiguous match to a single V gene segment. In an earlier analysis of more than 500 of the donors, a V segment was called functional when productive rearrangements were above 56.7%, and segregating when the standard deviation between donors exceeded 5%. A statistical classification framework was built to diagnose cytomegalovirus status from the catalog of TCR beta chain sequences. A later analysis assigned V and J genes by comparing TCR nucleotide sequences with IMGT/GENE-DB human TR gene sequences. In a later analysis, CDR3 sequences and most-parsimonious VDJ recombination scenarios were assigned using the TCRdist pipeline. In a later analysis, each TCR beta chain was defined by its CDR3 amino acid sequence together with its V-gene family, and reads without a unique V-gene family were excluded. In a later analysis, around 650 highly shared, low-generation-probability nucleotide sequences were removed to address suspected cross-contamination and a sequencing artifact. For each public chain, a later analysis derived a clonal expansion index from normalized ranks of inferred template counts within each repertoire. A later analysis computed generation probabilities with a VDJ recombination model fitted to out-of-frame rearrangements, and checked the results against IGoR. In a later analysis, TCR-TCR, TCR-HLA and TCR-CMV co-occurrence was scored with hypergeometric tests, and a repertoire-size bias correction was applied to TCR pairs. False discovery rates were estimated in a later analysis by permuting HLA or CMV assignments 20 times. In a later analysis, co-occurring TCRs were grouped using DBSCAN, and TCRdist sequence similarity was added for clustering within HLA-allele-positive subsets. Repertoires with fewer than 30,000 or more than 120,000 public chains, plus five repertoires with anomalous nucleotide sharing, were excluded from co-occurrence clustering. The source is immuneACCESS, and TCRdb retained only in-frame sequences with V and J called. Part of the clones is not carried over; for the studies checked, unresolved V genes explain less than half of this, and the remainder is unexplained. That table furnishes V, J and clone size, whereas the DNA furnished D and trimming. For this sample the table gives 90,000 to 100,000 clones, of which around 76% were detected only once. The ten largest make up around 17% of the sample.

Unmatched junction bases come to 3, with V trimmed by 5 bases and J by 2 bases. Sequences LNHDA (CDR1) and SQIVND (CDR2) are obtained from the germline V gene (reference sequence). Measured from the cysteine to the phenylalanine, the CDR3 is 15 residues long. This entry keeps only the CDR3 DNA: 45 bases, framed from base 1. The sequence joins TRBV19 to TRBJ2-3, with 11 bases aligning to TRBD2. The specimen sequenced was PBMCs. This sequence originates from a woman aged 55 to 70 in good health and CMV-seropositive. The CDR3 corresponds to CASSQTSGITDTQYF. The DNA sequence is TGTGCCAGTAGTCAGACTAGCGGGATCACAGATACGCAGTATTTT. Full variable domain (CDR3 extended with the reference TRBV19 and TRBJ2-3 proteins): DGGITQSPKYLFRKEGQNVTLSCEQNLNHDAMYWYRQDPGQGLRLIYYSQIVNDFQKGDIAEGYSVSREKKESFPLTVTSAQKNPTAFYLCASSQTSGITDTQYFGPGTRLTVL.